Each of the 24 T cell receptor beta chains below was sequenced from the same sample in a study of cytomegalovirus exposure and HLA in healthy donors. Data came from immunoSEQ multiplex PCR; TCRdb stores just in-frame clones and leaves some out. This sample carries about 56,000 clones, 93% of them seen once, and the ten largest clones take around 1.7%. The source material was PBMCs. The receptors originated from a woman between 18 and 29 years old in good health and CMV-seropositive.

This chain links TRBV7-6 with TRBJ2-1, with TRBD2 matching 7 bases. The germline gives CDR1 SGHVS, CDR2 FNYEAQ. The ends lost 0 bases at V and 2 bases at J; junction bases unmatched: 1. This CDR3 region has 15 residues. This CDR3 is CASSLAGGAYNEQFF. In nucleotides, the CDR3 is TGTGCCAGCAGCTTAGCGGGGGGGGCCTACAATGAGCAGTTCTTC.

The chain uses TRBV6-4 and TRBJ1-1; tentative D call: TRBD1 (5 bases). The V gene's germline CDR1 is MRHNA and CDR2 SNTAGT. The CDR3 runs 15 residues. The V end lost 5 bases, the J end lost 0 bases, and 13 bases lay between the germline ends. Written as DNA, the CDR3 is TGTGCCAGCAGTCCCGTGGCGGACATGAACACTGAAGCTTTCTTT. Amino acid sequence: CASSPVADMNTEAFF.

This chain joins TRBV6-1 and TRBJ2-2; the D gene is possibly TRBD1 (6 bases). V was pared by 2 bases and J by 6 bases, with 13 bases between. Germline V gene sequence: CDR1 MNHNS, CDR2 SASEGT. The CDR3 is 15 residues long. In DNA, the CDR3 is TGTGCCAGCAGTGAAAACCTACACAGGGCCGGGGAGCTGTTTTTT. Protein product: CASSENLHRAGELFF.

The chain employs TRBV4-1 and TRBJ1-4; D is uncertain. V lost 3 bases and J lost 7, with 9 bases in between. The CDR3 is 13 amino acids. Looked up from germline, CDR1 is MGHRA and CDR2 is YSYEKL. CDR3 DNA sequence: TGCGCCAGCAGCCACGATGGCGGTGAAAAACTGTTTTTT. As protein: CASSHDGGEKLFF.

This clone was recorded a few times. The rearrangement joins TRBV4-3 to TRBJ2-5; D is unclear. Germline CDR1 is LGHNA and CDR2 is YSLEER. Trimming took off 0 bases at V and 2 bases at J, with 7 bases between the two ends. CDR3 length: 14 amino acids. CDR3 DNA sequence: TGCGCCAGCAGCCAAGATCTCACTCAAGAGACCCAGTACTTC. Its protein product is CASSQDLTQETQYF.

This chain joins TRBV6-1 and TRBJ1-2; D is ambiguous. This CDR3 region has 14 residues. The germline V gene has CDR1 MNHNS and CDR2 SASEGT. With 1 base removed from V and 7 bases from J, the gap between germline ends came to 13 bases. The CDR3 spells CASSEVSGYGGYTF. The CDR3 DNA reads TGTGCCAGCAGTGAAGTTTCGGGGTACGGTGGCTACACCTTC.

In its sample, this clone was seen once. The chain links TRBV11-2 to TRBJ2-2, with a weak D call TRBD1 (7 bases). The CDR3 contains 17 residues. V was cut by 0 bases and J by 7 bases, with 18 bases left in between. Germline assignment: CDR1 SGHAT and CDR2 FQNNGV. CDR3 sequence reads: CASSLDLRGALGGELFF. In DNA form, the CDR3 reads TGTGCCAGCAGCTTAGATCTCAGGGGGGCTCTTGGCGGGGAGCTGTTTTTT.

This chain uses TRBV19 with TRBJ2-7, with D maybe TRBD2 (5 bases). The V and J ends lost 5 bases and 0 bases respectively, with 8 bases between them. Germline V gene data show CDR1 as LNHDA and CDR2 as SQIVND (reference sequence). The length of the CDR3 is 13 residues. CDR3 residues: CASSRGNSYEQYF. Written as DNA, the CDR3 is TGTGCCAGTAGTCGGGGAAACTCCTACGAGCAGTACTTC.

The V call is TRBV11-2, the J call TRBJ2-7, with TRBD1 as a possible D gene (5 bases). V dropped 4 bases and J dropped 2 bases, with 9 bases sitting between them. CDR3 length equals 13 residues. The V gene's germline CDR1 is SGHAT and CDR2 FQNNGV. CDR3 sequence reads: CASSSKDTYEQYF. CDR3 sequence (DNA): TGTGCCAGCAGCTCAAAGGACACCTACGAGCAGTACTTC.

The rearrangement links TRBV27 to TRBJ2-7; TRBD1 matches at 12 bases. Per the germline V gene, CDR1 is MNHEY and CDR2 is SMNVEV (reference sequence). The CDR3 consists of 16 residues. Germline trimming cut 0 bases from V and 7 bases from J; bases unmatched to any gene: 7. In nucleotides, the CDR3 is TGTGCCAGCAGTTTATCGAGGGGACAGGGGGCGAGTGAGCAGTACTTC. It specifies CASSLSRGQGASEQYF.

The chain links TRBV7-2 to TRBJ2-7; TRBD1 matches at 9 bases. V shed 5 bases and J 1 base; nucleotides not matched to a gene: 6. Germline V gives CDR1 SGHTA, CDR2 FQGNSA. The CDR3 totals 15 residues. Here the CDR3 reads CASSRDREASYEQYF. Written as DNA, the CDR3 is TGTGCCAGCAGCCGGGACAGGGAGGCATCCTACGAGCAGTACTTC.

The gene calls are TRBV7-9 and TRBJ1-4; D uncertain. Deletions cut 1 base from V and 3 bases from J, with 6 bases between. The CDR3 loop spans 14 amino acids. Germline CDR1 SEHNR, CDR2 FQNEAQ (reference sequence). The CDR3 sequence: CASSLGVPNEKLFF. In nucleotides, the CDR3 is TGTGCCAGCAGCTTAGGAGTGCCTAATGAAAAACTGTTTTTT. The variable domain in full, with the rest retrieved from reference TRBV7-9 and TRBJ1-4, is DTGVSQNPRHKITKRGQNVTFRCDPISEHNRLYWYRQTLGQGPEFLTYFQNEAQLEKSRLLSDRFSAERPKGSFSTLEIQRTEQGDSAMYLCASSLGVPNEKLFFGSGTQLSVL.

V gene TRBV27 combines with J gene TRBJ2-2, with D possibly TRBD2 on 6 matching bases. This CDR3 contains 14 residues. The germline V gene encodes CDR1 MNHEY and CDR2 SMNVEV (reference sequence). V gave up 6 bases and J gave up 4 bases, with 12 bases separating them. CDR3 protein: CASRGTSPTGELFF. The CDR3 nucleotides are TGTGCCAGCAGGGGGACTTCACCCACCGGGGAGCTGTTTTTT.

J is TRBJ2-2 and V is TRBV19; tentative D call: TRBD1 (5 bases). Germline V gene sequence: CDR1 LNHDA, CDR2 SQIVND (reference sequence). V lost 4 bases to trimming and J lost 8 bases, with 14 bases between them. This CDR3 is built from 14 residues. CDR3 protein: CASSTDSVTGELFF. DNA for the CDR3: TGTGCCAGTAGTACCGACAGTGTGACGGGGGAGCTGTTTTTT. The variable domain in full, with the rest retrieved from reference TRBV19 and TRBJ2-2, is DGGITQSPKYLFRKEGQNVTLSCEQNLNHDAMYWYRQDPGQGLRLIYYSQIVNDFQKGDIAEGYSVSREKKESFPLTVTSAQKNPTAFYLCASSTDSVTGELFFGEGSRLTVL.

This clone is a singleton in its sample. This chain joins TRBV5-1 and TRBJ1-4, with D possibly TRBD1 on 5 matching bases. This CDR3 contains 17 residues. Per the germline V gene, CDR1 is SGHRS and CDR2 is YFSETQ. Trimming left V 4 bases short and J 5 bases short, with 21 bases between. CDR3 DNA sequence: TGCGCCAGCAGCCAAGCGACCGGGGGAAACTTGAATGAAAAACTGTTTTTT. It encodes CASSQATGGNLNEKLFF.

The gene calls are TRBV11-1 and TRBJ2-7; tentatively, D is TRBD2 (6 bases). The CDR3 runs to 16 residues. CDR1 SGHAT and CDR2 FQDESV come from the germline V gene (reference sequence). The V and J ends lost 3 bases and 0 bases respectively, with 15 bases between them. Here the CDR3 DNA reads TGTGCCAGCAGCTTCCGGCGGGACTCCAGCTCCTACGAGCAGTACTTC. Its protein is CASSFRRDSSSYEQYF.

V gene TRBV27 combines with J gene TRBJ1-2, with TRBD1 identical over 8 bases. Germline CDR1 reads MNHEY; CDR2 reads SMNVEV (reference sequence). This CDR3 comprises 17 residues. Germline trimming cut 3 bases from V and 8 bases from J; bases unmatched to any gene: 17. CDR3 residues: CASSFTPAQTGGKGYTF. The DNA for the CDR3 is TGTGCCAGCAGTTTTACCCCAGCCCAAACAGGGGGGAAAGGCTACACCTTC.

J is TRBJ1-4 and V is TRBV18, with 8 bases identical to TRBD1. The CDR3 is 17 residues long. Germline loops: CDR1 KGHSH, CDR2 LQKENI. V lost 3 bases to trimming and J lost 6 bases; unmatched junction nucleotides: 12. DNA for the CDR3: TGTGCCAGCTCACCCCTACCCGGGACAGGAGAATATGAAAAACTGTTTTTT. It codes for CASSPLPGTGEYEKLFF. The variable domain in full, with the rest retrieved from reference TRBV18 and TRBJ1-4, is NAGVMQNPRHLVRRRGQEARLRCSPMKGHSHVYWYRQLPEEGLKFMVYLQKENIIDESGMPKERFSAEFPKEGPSILRIQQVVRGDSAAYFCASSPLPGTGEYEKLFFGSGTQLSVL.

This chain links TRBV5-1 with TRBJ2-7; 7 bases map to TRBD1. CDR1 is SGHRS, CDR2 YFSETQ, per germline. After removal of 3 bases from V and 2 bases from J, the junction contained 5 bases not matched to a gene. The CDR3 runs 14 residues. The CDR3 nucleotides are TGCGCCAGCAGCTGGGACAGCGCGACCTACGAGCAGTACTTC. Its translation is CASSWDSATYEQYF.

J is TRBJ1-1 and V is TRBV7-2; a possible D gene is TRBD1 (5 bases). V gave up 4 bases and J gave up 6 bases, with 12 bases separating them. The length of the CDR3 is 13 residues. The germline CDR1 and CDR2 sequences are SGHTA and FQGNSA. CDR3 residues: CASSWGGGAEAFF. The CDR3, as DNA: TGTGCCAGCAGCTGGGGGGGAGGGGCTGAAGCTTTCTTT.

The gene calls are TRBV2 and TRBJ1-1; D is perhaps TRBD1 (6 bases). The germline V gene encodes CDR1 SNHLY and CDR2 FYNNEI. V was cut by 8 bases and J by 1 base, with 11 bases left in between. There are 13 residues in the CDR3. CDR3 sequence: CASYEGQNTEAFF. The CDR3 region has the DNA TGTGCCAGCTACGAGGGACAGAACACTGAAGCTTTCTTT.

V usage is TRBV9 and J usage is TRBJ2-2; D remains ambiguous. V was shortened by 4 bases and J by 5 bases, with 6 bases between the two germline ends. This CDR3 is built from 12 residues. From germline, CDR1 is SGDLS and CDR2 YYNGEE. The CDR3 loop is CASSPRTGELFF. CDR3 coding DNA: TGTGCCAGCAGCCCGAGAACCGGGGAGCTGTTTTTT.

V is TRBV5-4 and J is TRBJ2-4, with a tentative D call TRBD2 (6 bases). V dropped 4 bases and J dropped 3 bases, with 17 bases sitting between them. This CDR3 is built from 16 residues. CDR1 and CDR2 (germline): SGHNT, YYREEE (reference sequence). The CDR3, as DNA: TGTGCCAGCAGCCACGACGGGGGAGTAAGCAAAAACATTCAGTACTTC. Translating gives CASSHDGGVSKNIQYF. Complete variable domain (other parts from reference TRBV5-4 and TRBJ2-4): ETGVTQSPTHLIKTRGQQVTLRCSSQSGHNTVSWYQQALGQGPQFIFQYYREEENGRGNFPPRFSGLQFPNYSSELNVNALELDDSALYLCASSHDGGVSKNIQYFGAGTRLSVL.

The CDR3 sequence: CATQNGGFSGNTIYF. In DNA form, the CDR3 reads TGTGCCACCCAAAACGGGGGATTCTCTGGAAACACCATATATTTT. The V call is TRBV15, the J call TRBJ1-3; D is possibly TRBD1 (5 bases). Trimming took 8 bases from V and 0 from J, leaving 14 bases between them. The CDR3 runs to 15 residues. CDR1 and CDR2 (germline): LNHNV, YYDKDF (reference sequence).